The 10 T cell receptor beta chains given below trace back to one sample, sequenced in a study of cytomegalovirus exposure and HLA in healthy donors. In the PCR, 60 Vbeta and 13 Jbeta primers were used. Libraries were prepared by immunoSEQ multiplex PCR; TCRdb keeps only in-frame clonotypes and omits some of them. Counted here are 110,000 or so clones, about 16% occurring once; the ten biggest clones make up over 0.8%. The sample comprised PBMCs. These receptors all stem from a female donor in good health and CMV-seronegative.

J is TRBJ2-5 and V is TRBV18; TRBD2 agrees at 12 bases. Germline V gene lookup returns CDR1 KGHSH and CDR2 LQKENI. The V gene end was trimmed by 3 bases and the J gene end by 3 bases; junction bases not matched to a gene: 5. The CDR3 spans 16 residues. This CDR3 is CASSPLRLAGEETQYF. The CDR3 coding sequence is TGTGCCAGCTCACCGCTCCGACTAGCGGGGGAAGAGACCCAGTACTTC.

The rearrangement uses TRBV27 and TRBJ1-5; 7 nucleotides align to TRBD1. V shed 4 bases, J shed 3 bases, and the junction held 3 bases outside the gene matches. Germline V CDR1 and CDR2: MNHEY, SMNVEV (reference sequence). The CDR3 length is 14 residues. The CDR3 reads CASSSQGLNQPQHF. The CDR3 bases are TGTGCCAGCAGTTCACAGGGGCTCAATCAGCCCCAGCATTTT.

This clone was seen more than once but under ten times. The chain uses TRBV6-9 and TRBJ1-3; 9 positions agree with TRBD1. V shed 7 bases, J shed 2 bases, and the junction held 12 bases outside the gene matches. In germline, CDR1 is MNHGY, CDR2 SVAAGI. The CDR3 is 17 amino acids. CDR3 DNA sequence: TGTGCCAGCATTCTACAGGGGGCCAATTGTCCTGGAAACACCATATATTTT. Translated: CASILQGANCPGNTIYF.

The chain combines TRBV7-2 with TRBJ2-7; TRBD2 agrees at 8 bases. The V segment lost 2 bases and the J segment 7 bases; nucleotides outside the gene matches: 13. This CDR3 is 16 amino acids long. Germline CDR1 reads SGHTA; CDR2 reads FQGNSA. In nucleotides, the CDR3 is TGTGCCAGCAGCTTATCCCCTCGGGGGGGGCCGGGGGAGCAGTACTTC. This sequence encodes CASSLSPRGGPGEQYF.

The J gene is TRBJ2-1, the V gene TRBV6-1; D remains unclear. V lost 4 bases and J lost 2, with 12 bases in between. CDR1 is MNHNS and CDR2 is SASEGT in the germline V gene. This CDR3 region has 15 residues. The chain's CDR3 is CASSGRIPTYNEQFF. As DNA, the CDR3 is TGTGCCAGCAGTGGCAGGATCCCTACCTACAATGAGCAGTTCTTC.

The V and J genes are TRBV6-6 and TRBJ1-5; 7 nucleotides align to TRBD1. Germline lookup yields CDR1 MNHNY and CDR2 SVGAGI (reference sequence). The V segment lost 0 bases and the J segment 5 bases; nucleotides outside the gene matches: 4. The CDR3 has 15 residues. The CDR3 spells CASSYSGTADQPQHF. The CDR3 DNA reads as TGTGCCAGCAGTTACTCGGGGACAGCGGATCAGCCCCAGCATTTT.

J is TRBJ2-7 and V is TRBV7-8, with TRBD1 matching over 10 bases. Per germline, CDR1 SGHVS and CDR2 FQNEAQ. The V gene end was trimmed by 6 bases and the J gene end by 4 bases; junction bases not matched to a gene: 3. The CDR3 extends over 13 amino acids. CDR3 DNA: TGTGCCAGCAGGACAGGGGGCGGATACGAGCAGTACTTC. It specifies CASRTGGGYEQYF.

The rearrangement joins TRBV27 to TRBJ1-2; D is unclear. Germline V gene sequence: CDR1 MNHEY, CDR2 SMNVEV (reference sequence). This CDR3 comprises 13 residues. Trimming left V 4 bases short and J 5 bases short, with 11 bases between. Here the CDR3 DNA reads TGTGCCAGCAGTTCAACGCCGGTGTATGGCTACACCTTC. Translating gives CASSSTPVYGYTF.

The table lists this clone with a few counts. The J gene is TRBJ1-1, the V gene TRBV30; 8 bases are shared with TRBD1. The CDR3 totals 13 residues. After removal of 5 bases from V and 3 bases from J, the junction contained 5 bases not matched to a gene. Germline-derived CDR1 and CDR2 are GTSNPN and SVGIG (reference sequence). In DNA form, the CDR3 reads TGTGCCTGGTCCCTACAGGGGGACACTGAAGCTTTCTTT. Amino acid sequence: CAWSLQGDTEAFF.

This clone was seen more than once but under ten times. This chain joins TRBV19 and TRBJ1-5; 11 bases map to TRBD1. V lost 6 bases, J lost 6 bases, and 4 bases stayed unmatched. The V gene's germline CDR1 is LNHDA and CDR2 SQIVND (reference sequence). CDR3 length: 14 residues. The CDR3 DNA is TGTGCCAGTAGCGGGACAGGGGGGCGTCAGCCCCAGCATTTT. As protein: CASSGTGGRQPQHF. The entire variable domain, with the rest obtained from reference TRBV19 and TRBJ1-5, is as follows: DGGITQSPKYLFRKEGQNVTLSCEQNLNHDAMYWYRQDPGQGLRLIYYSQIVNDFQKGDIAEGYSVSREKKESFPLTVTSAQKNPTAFYLCASSGTGGRQPQHFGDGTRLSIL.